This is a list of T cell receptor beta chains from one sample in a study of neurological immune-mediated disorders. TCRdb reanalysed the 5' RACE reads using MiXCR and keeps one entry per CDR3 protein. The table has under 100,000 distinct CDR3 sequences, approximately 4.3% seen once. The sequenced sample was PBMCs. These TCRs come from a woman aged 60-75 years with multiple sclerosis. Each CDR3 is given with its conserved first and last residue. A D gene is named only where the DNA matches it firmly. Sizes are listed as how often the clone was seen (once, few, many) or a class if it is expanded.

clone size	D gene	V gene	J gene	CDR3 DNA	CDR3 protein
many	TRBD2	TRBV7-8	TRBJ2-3	TGTGCCAGCAGCTTTGCGGGGGTCACAGATACGCAGTATTTT	CASSFAGVTDTQYF
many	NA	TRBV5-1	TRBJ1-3	TGCGCCAGCGGGTCGGACAGCTCCTCTGGAAACACCATATATTTT	CASGSDSSSGNTIYF
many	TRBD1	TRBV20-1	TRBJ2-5	TGCAGTGCCACAGGGGGCTCTTTCGAAGAGACCCAGTACTTC	CSATGGSFEETQYF
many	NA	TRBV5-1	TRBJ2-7	TGCGCCAGCAGCGTCTCCAGGGACGTCTTCTACGAGCAGTACTTC	CASSVSRDVFYEQYF
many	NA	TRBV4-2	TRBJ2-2	TGTGCCAGCAGCCAAGAGGGGCAGGGAGATAACACCGGGGAGCTGTTTTTT	CASSQEGQGDNTGELFF
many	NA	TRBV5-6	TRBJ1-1	TGTGCCAGCAGCTTGAGAAGGGAAGCTTTCTTT	CASSLRREAFF
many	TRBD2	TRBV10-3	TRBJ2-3	TGTGCCACAGCACTAGCGGGGGGATACACAGATACGCAGTATTTT	CATALAGGYTDTQYF
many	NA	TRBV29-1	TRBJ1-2	TGCAGCGTTGAACGAGGCCGGCTTTCCGGCTACACCTTC	CSVERGRLSGYTF
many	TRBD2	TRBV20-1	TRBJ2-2	TGCAGTGCGCCCGGGGCTAGCGGCCTCACCGGGGAGCTGTTTTTT	CSAPGASGLTGELFF
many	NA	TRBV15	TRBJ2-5	TGTGCCACCAGCAGCCCCGGGGGAAAAGAGACCCAGTACTTC	CATSSPGGKETQYF
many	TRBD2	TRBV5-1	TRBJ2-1	TGCGCCAGCAGCCGGCTAGCGGGGGACGGGAATGAGCAGTTCTTC	CASSRLAGDGNEQFF
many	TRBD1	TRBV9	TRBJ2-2	TGTGCCAGCAGCCAAAACCGGGACAGGGTTACGACCGGGGAGCTGTTTTTT	CASSQNRDRVTTGELFF
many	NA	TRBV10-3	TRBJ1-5	TGTGCCATCAGTGCAGGTGGTGGGAATCAGCCCCAGCATTTT	CAISAGGGNQPQHF
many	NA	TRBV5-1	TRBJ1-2	TGCGCCAGCAGCTTGCGTCAGGGAGGGGAGTCTCGCGGCTACACCTTC	CASSLRQGGESRGYTF
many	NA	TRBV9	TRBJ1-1	TGTGCCAGCAGCCCTCCACCGGGAACCAACACTGAAGCTTTCTTT	CASSPPPGTNTEAFF
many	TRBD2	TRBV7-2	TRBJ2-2	TGTGCCAGCAGCTTGGCGGGGGGGCTCCCCGGGGAGCTGTTTTTT	CASSLAGGLPGELFF
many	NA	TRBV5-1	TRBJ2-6	TGCGCCAGCAGCTGGACACTCTCCACCTCTGGGGCCAACGTCCTGACTTTC	CASSWTLSTSGANVLTF
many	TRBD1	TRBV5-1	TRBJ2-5	TGCGCCAGCAGCGTGGGTAACAGGGGGCCTGGGGCCCAGTACTTC	CASSVGNRGPGAQYF
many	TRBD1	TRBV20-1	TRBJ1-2	TGCAGTGCTAGAGGCGAATCCAGGGTCGGGACAGGTTCTGGCTACACCTTC	CSARGESRVGTGSGYTF
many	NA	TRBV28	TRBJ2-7	TGTGCCAGCAGTGGAGTCACAGTGAACTACGAGCAGTACTTC	CASSGVTVNYEQYF
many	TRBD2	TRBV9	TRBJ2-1	TGTGCCAGCAGTGAGGGACTATCATACAATGAGCAGTTCTTC	CASSEGLSYNEQFF
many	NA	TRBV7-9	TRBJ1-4	TGTGCCAGCAGCCCCGGAAGAGCTAATGAAAAACTGTTTTTT	CASSPGRANEKLFF
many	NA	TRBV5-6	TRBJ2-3	TGTGCCAGCACCCGACGTACTATTTCCACAGATACGCAGTATTTT	CASTRRTISTDTQYF
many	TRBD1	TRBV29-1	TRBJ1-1	TGCAGCGTTAGCGACAGGGGAATCACTGAAGCTTTCTTT	CSVSDRGITEAFF
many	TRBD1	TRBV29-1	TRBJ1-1	TGCAGCGCTTTACAGGGGCTGAACACTGAAGCTTTCTTT	CSALQGLNTEAFF
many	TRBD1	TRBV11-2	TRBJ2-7	TGTGCCAGCAGAACGACAGGGGGCTACGAGCAGTACTTC	CASRTTGGYEQYF
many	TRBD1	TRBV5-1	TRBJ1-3	TGCGCCAGCAGCTTCCGAGAGACAGGGGCCCCTTTCTCTGGAAACACCATATATTTT	CASSFRETGAPFSGNTIYF
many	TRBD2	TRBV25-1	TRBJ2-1	TGTGCCAGCAGTGAATTCGTCCGCGGGGGGTACAATGAGCAGTTCTTC	CASSEFVRGGYNEQFF
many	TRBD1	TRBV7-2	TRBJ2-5	TGTGCCAGCAGTCAAATCTACAGGGGGAAAGAGACCCAGTACTTC	CASSQIYRGKETQYF
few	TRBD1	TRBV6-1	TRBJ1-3	TGTGCCAGCAGCGAGGACAGGGGGTCTGGAAACACCATATATTTT	CASSEDRGSGNTIYF
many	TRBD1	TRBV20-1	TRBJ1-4	TGCAGTGCTTGGGACAGGGAAAAACTGTTTTTT	CSAWDREKLFF
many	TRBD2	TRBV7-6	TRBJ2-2	TGTGTCAGCAGCTTACTGGCTAGCGGGGTGATCGGGGAGCTGTTTTTT	CVSSLLASGVIGELFF
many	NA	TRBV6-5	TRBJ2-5	TGTGCCAGCAGTTACTCGCTTGGGACACCCCAAGAGACCCAGTACTTC	CASSYSLGTPQETQYF
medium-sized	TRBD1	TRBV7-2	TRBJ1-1	TGTGCCAGCAGCTTATCGGGCGGGGCAGGGGGCACTGAAGCTTTCTTT	CASSLSGGAGGTEAFF
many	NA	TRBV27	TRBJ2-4	TGTGCCAGCAGGCTCGAATGGGCGGGGGCGGGTAAAAACATTCAGTACTTC	CASRLEWAGAGKNIQYF
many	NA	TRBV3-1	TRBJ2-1	TGTGCCAGCAGCCAACCCAGCGGCGTAAACTACAATGAGCAGTTCTTC	CASSQPSGVNYNEQFF
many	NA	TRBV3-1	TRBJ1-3	TGTGCCAGCAGCCAAGTCGGGGGGGGAGACACCATATATTTT	CASSQVGGGDTIYF
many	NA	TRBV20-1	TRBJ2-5	TGCAGTGCTGCTCCGCCTCAAGAGACCCAGTACTTC	CSAAPPQETQYF